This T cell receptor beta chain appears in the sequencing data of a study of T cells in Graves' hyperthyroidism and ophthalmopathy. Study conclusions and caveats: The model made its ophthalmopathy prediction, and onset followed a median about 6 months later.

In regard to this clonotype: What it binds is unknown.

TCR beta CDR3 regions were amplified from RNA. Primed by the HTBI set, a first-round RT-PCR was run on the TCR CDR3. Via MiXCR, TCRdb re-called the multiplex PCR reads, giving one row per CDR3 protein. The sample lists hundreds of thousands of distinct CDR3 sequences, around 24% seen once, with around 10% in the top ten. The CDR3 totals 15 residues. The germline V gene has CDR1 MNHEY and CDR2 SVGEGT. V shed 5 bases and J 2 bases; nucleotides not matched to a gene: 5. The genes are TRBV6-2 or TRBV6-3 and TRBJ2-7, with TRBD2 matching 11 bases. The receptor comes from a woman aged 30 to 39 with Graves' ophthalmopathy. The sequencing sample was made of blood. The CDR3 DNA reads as TGTGCCAGCAGTCTCCCGGGACTAGCGGCCTACGAGCAGTACTTC. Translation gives CASSLPGLAAYEQYF.